This T cell receptor (beta chain) was found in a study of cytomegalovirus exposure and HLA in healthy donors. Findings and limits, study-wide: Productive status was seen about 87% or about 30% of the time for most TCR beta V segments in an earlier analysis. Researchers reported in a later analysis that a missense DCLRE1C variant was tied to TCR beta V- and J-gene trimming.

Both 60 Vbeta primers and 13 Jbeta primers went into the PCR. Assay used: immunoSEQ multiplex PCR; TCRdb lists only in-frame clones, some missing. This sample has some 170,000 clones; roughly 80% occur once, and the top ten carry 3.7%. CDR3 length equals 12 residues. From germline, CDR1 is SGHRS and CDR2 YFSETQ. The V and J ends lost 4 bases and 5 bases respectively, with 9 bases between them. A remark on this clone: Its antigen is not known.

This sequence joins TRBV5-1 and TRBJ2-5, with a weak D call TRBD1 (5 bases). Sequences were obtained from PBMCs. This TCR came from a man aged 30 to 45 in good health and CMV-seropositive. The CDR3 DNA reads as TGCGCCAGCAGCGTTTCAGGGGAGACCCAGTACTTC. Protein: CASSVSGETQYF.